This T cell receptor (beta chain) was identified during a study of T-cell memory formation after mild COVID-19. TCRdb re-analysed the 5' RACE reads in MiXCR, keeping a single row per CDR3 protein. The repertoire holds around 300,000 distinct CDR3 sequences, with 18% as singletons. The CDR3 length is 14 residues. The V and J ends lost 4 bases and 4 bases respectively, with 14 bases between them. Germline V lookup: CDR1 SEHNR, CDR2 FQNEAQ (reference sequence). This chain uses TRBV7-9 with TRBJ2-7, with D perhaps TRBD1 (6 bases). The sequence was obtained from a man between 18 and 35 years old who had mild COVID-19 (a few samples of this study predate the infection). Cell type and time point are not known. Sequenced material: PBMCs or a T cell subset sorted from them (not recorded which). This CDR3 reads CASSSGQFSYEQYV. CDR3 coding DNA: TGTGCCAGCAGCTCCGGACAGTTCTCTTACGAGCAGTACGTC.